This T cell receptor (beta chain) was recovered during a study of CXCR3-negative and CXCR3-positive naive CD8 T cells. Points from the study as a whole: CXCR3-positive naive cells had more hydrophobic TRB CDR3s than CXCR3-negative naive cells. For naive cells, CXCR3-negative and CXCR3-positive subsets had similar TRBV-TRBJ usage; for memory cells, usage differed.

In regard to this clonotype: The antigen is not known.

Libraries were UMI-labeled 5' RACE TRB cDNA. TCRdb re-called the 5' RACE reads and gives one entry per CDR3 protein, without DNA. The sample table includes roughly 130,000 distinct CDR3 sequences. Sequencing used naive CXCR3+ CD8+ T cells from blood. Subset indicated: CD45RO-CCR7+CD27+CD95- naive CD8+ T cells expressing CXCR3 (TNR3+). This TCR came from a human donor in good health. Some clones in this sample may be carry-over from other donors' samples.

Here the CDR3 reads CASSDTYPHEKLFF. This sequence joins TRBV25-1 and TRBJ1-4. This CDR3 region has 14 residues. Per germline, CDR1 MGHDK and CDR2 SYGVNS.